These T cell receptor beta chains were read from a single sample in a study of blood T cells in healthy people across ages. TCRdb redid the calling of the 5' RACE reads with MiXCR, one entry per CDR3 protein. The profile covers approximately 1.5 million distinct CDR3 sequences, with roughly 43% appearing a single time and less than 5% taken by the ten largest. Source material: blood. The receptors stem from a woman younger than 30 in good health. Each CDR3 is given with its conserved first and last residue. Fields, in order: CDR3 length, D gene, V gene, clone size, J gene, CDR3 DNA, CDR3 protein. A D gene is named only where the DNA matches it firmly. Not all rows give a size; the values are once, few, many and, for expanded clones, a class.

16	.	TRBV6-6	.	TRBJ2-5	TGTGCCAGCAGTTACGTTCCCTTAGACAGACAAGAGACCCAGTACTTC	CASSYVPLDRQETQYF
16	.	TRBV5-5	few	TRBJ1-1	TGTGCCAGCAGCAAAAACAGGGCGGGCGTGAACACTGAAGCTTTCTTT	CASSKNRAGVNTEAFF
15	.	TRBV3-1	few	TRBJ1-5	TGTGCCAGCAGCCAAGCGGGAATAGCAGGGCAGCCCCAGCATTTT	CASSQAGIAGQPQHF
15	.	TRBV15	.	TRBJ2-5	TGTGCCACCAGCAGAGATCAGGGTTTCCAAGAGACCCAGTACTTC	CATSRDQGFQETQYF
14	.	TRBV29-1	.	TRBJ2-2	TGCAGCGTTAGGGGACCCCCGAACACCGGGGAGCTGTTTTTT	CSVRGPPNTGELFF
14	.	TRBV20-1	.	TRBJ1-6	TGCAGTGCTAGAAGGCGGCAGAATAATTCACCCCTCCACTTT	CSARRRQNNSPLHF
14	.	TRBV12-3/TRBV12-4	few	TRBJ2-5	TGTGCCAGCAGTCACCCGGGAGCTCAAGAGACCCAGTACTTC	CASSHPGAQETQYF
14	TRBD2	TRBV12-3/TRBV12-4	.	TRBJ2-5	TGTGCCAGCAGTGTGGAGACTAGCGAAGAGACCCAGTACTTC	CASSVETSEETQYF
17	TRBD1	TRBV6-2/TRBV6-3	.	TRBJ2-3	TGTGCCAGCAGTTACCAGGGACAGGGGGCATTCACAGATACGCAGTATTTT	CASSYQGQGAFTDTQYF
13	.	TRBV4-1	.	TRBJ2-3	TGCGCCAGCAGCCCCCCAGGGACCTATACGCAGTATTTT	CASSPPGTYTQYF
15	TRBD2	TRBV12-3/TRBV12-4	.	TRBJ2-2	TGTGCCAGCAGGCCACGGGGTAGCGGGACCGGGGAGCTGTTTTTT	CASRPRGSGTGELFF
14	TRBD1	TRBV7-2	few	TRBJ1-2	TGTGCCAGCAGCTTAGTGAACAGGGGATATGGCTACACCTTC	CASSLVNRGYGYTF
14	.	TRBV5-1	.	TRBJ2-7	TGCGCCAGCAGCTTGGTGGGACAAAACTACGGGCAGTACTTC	CASSLVGQNYGQYF
11	.	TRBV12-3/TRBV12-4	few	TRBJ2-5	TGTGCCAGCAGTCCCGGGATAAGGCAGTACTTC	CASSPGIRQYF
15	.	TRBV6-2/TRBV6-3	few	TRBJ1-5	TGTGCCAGCAGCCGAGTTAGAGGTAGCAATCAGCCCCAGCATTTT	CASSRVRGSNQPQHF
15	TRBD1	TRBV2	few	TRBJ2-5	TGTGCCAGCAGTCCTATGGACAGGGGTGGGGAGACCCAGTACTTC	CASSPMDRGGETQYF
14	.	TRBV20-1	.	TRBJ1-5	TGCAGTGCTCTTGGGGGGTTTGGCAATCAGCCCCAGCATTTT	CSALGGFGNQPQHF
17	TRBD2	TRBV4-3	few	TRBJ2-1	TGCGCCAGCAGCCAAGATCCTAGCGGGGTTGATCTCCATGAGCAGTTCTTC	CASSQDPSGVDLHEQFF
16	TRBD2	TRBV10-3	.	TRBJ2-7	TGTGCCATCAGTGAGTCTGGTAGCGGGGGCTCCTACGAGCAGTACTTC	CAISESGSGGSYEQYF
16	TRBD2	TRBV6-1	.	TRBJ2-7	TGTGCCAGCAGTGAATGGTCTAGCGGGAGATTGTACGAGCAGTACTTC	CASSEWSSGRLYEQYF
14	.	TRBV29-1	.	TRBJ1-5	TGCAGCGTTGTTGTCTCGGGGGCCAATCAGCCCCAGCATTTT	CSVVVSGANQPQHF
14	TRBD2	TRBV20-1	once	TRBJ2-5	TGCAGTGCTAGTAGCGGGAGGACCGGAGAGACCCAGTACTTC	CSASSGRTGETQYF
15	.	TRBV4-3	.	TRBJ2-3	TGCGCCAGCAGCCAAGACCAAAGGCGGGCAGATACGCAGTATTTT	CASSQDQRRADTQYF
15	.	TRBV19	.	TRBJ1-2	TGTGCCAGTCGGGCAGCCACTCGACTTAACTATGGCTACACCTTC	CASRAATRLNYGYTF
15	.	TRBV7-9	.	TRBJ1-2	TGTGCCAGCAGCTTAGCTCTCAGGGAATTGGATGGCTACACCTTC	CASSLALRELDGYTF
16	TRBD2	TRBV14	few	TRBJ2-1	TGTGCCAGCAGCCACCTTAGCGGGAGTGGTTTGAATGAGCAGTTCTTC	CASSHLSGSGLNEQFF
12	.	TRBV24-1	.	TRBJ2-1	TGTGCCACCAGTCGGGACTCTCATGAGCAGTTCTTC	CATSRDSHEQFF
16	TRBD2	TRBV10-3	few	TRBJ2-1	TGTGCCATCAGTGAGACTAGCGGGGGGGCGGAAAATGAGCAGTTCTTC	CAISETSGGAENEQFF
16	TRBD1	TRBV5-1	.	TRBJ2-5	TGCGCCAGCAGCTTGCCGGTGGGGACAGGTCAAGAGACCCAGTACTTC	CASSLPVGTGQETQYF
14	.	TRBV2	.	TRBJ1-1	TGTGCCAGCAGGTCGGACAGTTTGAACACTGAAGCTTTCTTT	CASRSDSLNTEAFF
13	.	TRBV4-3	once	TRBJ2-5	TGCGCCAGCAGCCAAGACGTAGACCATGAGCAGTACTTC	CASSQDVDHEQYF
12	.	TRBV12-3/TRBV12-4	.	TRBJ2-1	TGTGCCAGCAGAGAGATCGGAGATGAGCAGTTCTTC	CASREIGDEQFF
14	.	TRBV3-1	.	TRBJ1-4	TGTGCCAGCAGCCAAAGGGAACTAAATGAAAAACTGTTTTTT	CASSQRELNEKLFF
15	TRBD1	TRBV7-9	.	TRBJ2-7	TGTGCCAGCAGCACAGGGGGACTCGCACCCTACGAGCAGTACTTC	CASSTGGLAPYEQYF
14	TRBD2	TRBV20-1	.	TRBJ2-1	TGCAGTGCTTTTAGCGGGAGTGGATACAATGAGCAGTTCTTC	CSAFSGSGYNEQFF
15	.	TRBV7-2	few	TRBJ2-7	TGTGCCAGCAGCTACCTGATCAAGAGGGGGGGTGAGCAGTACTTC	CASSYLIKRGGEQYF
19	.	TRBV20-1	.	TRBJ1-4	TGCAGTGCTAGAGGATTAGACAGTTATGCTCTTGCAACTAATGAAAAACTGTTTTTT	CSARGLDSYALATNEKLFF
15	TRBD1	TRBV4-1	.	TRBJ1-1	TGCGCCAGCAGCCTATTCGGACAGGGAGGCACTGAAGCTTTCTTT	CASSLFGQGGTEAFF
15	.	TRBV6-4	many	TRBJ2-3	TGTGCCAGCAGTGACGGGTCAGGGGGCACAGATACGCAGTATTTT	CASSDGSGGTDTQYF
18	TRBD2	TRBV29-1	.	TRBJ2-7	TGCAGCGCCCCAGTCCGGGGTGGCGGGAGGGCCGTCTACAATGAGCAGTACTTC	CSAPVRGGGRAVYNEQYF
10	.	TRBV20-1	.	TRBJ1-2	TGCCGAAAGGGGGACTATGACTACACCTTC	CRKGDYDYTF
16	TRBD2	TRBV27	.	TRBJ2-5	TGTGCCAGCAGTTCTGGCCTTAGCGGGTCCCAAGAGACCCAGTACTTC	CASSSGLSGSQETQYF
18	TRBD1	TRBV6-2/TRBV6-3	few	TRBJ1-5	TGTGCCAGCAGTCCCCCGGACAGGTCCTTCTATAGCAATCAGCCCCAGCATTTT	CASSPPDRSFYSNQPQHF
15	TRBD2	TRBV7-8	.	TRBJ2-2	TGTGCCAGCAGCTTACGCCGACTAGCGGGGGCGGAGCTGTTTTTT	CASSLRRLAGAELFF